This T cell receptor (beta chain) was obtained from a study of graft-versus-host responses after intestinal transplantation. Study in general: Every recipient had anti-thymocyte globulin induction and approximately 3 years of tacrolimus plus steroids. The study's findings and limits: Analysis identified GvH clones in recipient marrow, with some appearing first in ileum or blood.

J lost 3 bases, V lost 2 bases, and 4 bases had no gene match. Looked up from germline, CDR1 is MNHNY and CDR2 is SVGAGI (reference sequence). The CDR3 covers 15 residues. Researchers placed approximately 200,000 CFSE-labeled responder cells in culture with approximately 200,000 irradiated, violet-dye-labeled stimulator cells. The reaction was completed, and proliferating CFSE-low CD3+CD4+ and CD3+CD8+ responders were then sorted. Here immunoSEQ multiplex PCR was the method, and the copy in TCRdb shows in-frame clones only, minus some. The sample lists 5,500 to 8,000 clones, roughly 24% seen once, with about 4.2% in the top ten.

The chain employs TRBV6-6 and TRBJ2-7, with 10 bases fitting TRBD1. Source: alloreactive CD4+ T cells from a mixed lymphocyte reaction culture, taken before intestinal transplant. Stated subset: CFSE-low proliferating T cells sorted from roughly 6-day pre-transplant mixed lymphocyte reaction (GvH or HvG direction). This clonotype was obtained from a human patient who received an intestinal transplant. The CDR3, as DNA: TGTGCCAGCAGTTACAGGGGACAGGGGAGCTACGAGCAGTACTTC. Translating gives CASSYRGQGSYEQYF.